This TCR beta chain was sequenced for a study of blood T cells in healthy people across ages. This clonotype was counted at least ten times. Its antigen is not identified. Next came a second PCR, run for about 7 to 12 cycles, which used a sample-barcoded 5' primer along with a J-beta primer mix. Each cDNA molecule was tagged by a template-switch adaptor with 12 random nucleotides. TCRdb re-called the 5' RACE reads through MiXCR, storing one row per CDR3 protein. The sample shows 1.5 million to 2 million distinct CDR3 sequences, 25% to 30% of them seen only once. V dropped 8 bases and J dropped 2 bases, with 10 bases sitting between them. Germline CDR1 reads KGHSH; CDR2 reads LQKENI. The length of the CDR3 is 13 residues. Study-level results: Older age went with lower TCR beta diversity per million T cells, in a roughly linear way.

The sequenced sample was blood. The receptor was isolated from a woman in her 30s in good health. The chain recombines TRBV18 with TRBJ1-5; possibly TRBD1 for D (6 bases). The CDR3 spells CASSPGGNQPQHF. The CDR3 DNA follows: TGTGCCAGCAGTCCAGGGGGCAATCAGCCCCAGCATTTT.